A selection of T cell receptor beta chains follows, all from one sample in a study of tumor and adjacent non-tumor tissue in lung cancer. From the multiplex PCR reads, TCRdb called clonotypes with MiXCR, one entry per CDR3 protein. The sample contains roughly 120,000 distinct CDR3 sequences, approximately 84% of which appear only once. The sequencing sample was made of lung tumor tissue. Every receptor here comes from an older man with non-small cell lung cancer. The CDR3 runs from the conserved cysteine through the conserved F or W. A D gene is named only where the DNA matches it firmly. The size of a clone is reported for some rows only, either as once, few or many, or as a class for expanded clones.

j_gene | abundance | len | v_gene | d_gene | CDR3nt | CDR3aa
TRBJ1-2 | . | 13 | TRBV29-1 | . | TGCGGCGTTCTCCAGACGGGAGCCTATGCCCACACCTTC | CGVLQTGAYAHTF
TRBJ2-5 | few | 13 | TRBV4-2 | . | TGTGCCAGCACTCAAGCTAGCGAAGAGACCCAGTACTTC | CASTQASEETQYF
TRBJ1-3 | . | 16 | TRBV7-9 | . | TGTGTCAGCAGCTTAATGAGGGCATTATCTGGAAACACCATATATTTT | CVSSLMRALSGNTIYF
TRBJ2-7 | once | 13 | TRBV12-3/TRBV12-4 | . | TGTGCCAGCAGTTCATCTGGGGGTTACGATCAGTACTTC | CASSSSGGYDQYF
TRBJ2-5 | . | 18 | TRBV6-6 | . | TGTGCCAGCAGTTACTCGAGAATCCCGGGGGCCCGTCAAGAGACCCAGTACTTC | CASSYSRIPGARQETQYF
TRBJ2-5 | . | 16 | TRBV29-1 | . | TGCAGCGCAGGGCCCTACCTTCAGACAGGTCAAGAGACCCAGTACTTC | CSAGPYLQTGQETQYF
TRBJ1-1 | few | 14 | TRBV29-1 | . | TGCAGCGTTCTGGACAAGGGCAGAGACATTGAAGCTTTCTTT | CSVLDKGRDIEAFF
TRBJ2-7 | . | 13 | TRBV12-3/TRBV12-4 | TRBD1 | TGTACTAGCAGTCGGACAGGGGGCGTAGAGCAATACTTC | CTSSRTGGVEQYF
TRBJ2-3 | . | 17 | TRBV11-3 | . | TGTGCCAGCAGCCAAAGGCTAGGGGGGTCGGGATCAGATACGCAGTATTTT | CASSQRLGGSGSDTQYF
TRBJ2-5 | . | 17 | TRBV11-2 | TRBD2 | TGTGCCAGCATCATAGGGACTAGTCGAGAATTCGGGGAGACCCAGTACTTC | CASIIGTSREFGETQYF
TRBJ2-3 | . | 14 | TRBV5-4 | TRBD2 | TGTGCCAGGAGCTTAGCGGGGAACACAGATACGCAGTATTTC | CARSLAGNTDTQYF
TRBJ1-2 | . | 13 | TRBV29-1 | . | TGCGGCGTTCTCCAGAGGGGAGCATATGGCTACACCTTC | CGVLQRGAYGYTF
TRBJ2-7 | . | 15 | TRBV11-3 | . | TGTGTCAGCAGCCCGATGACAGTATCCGTGTACGAGCAATACTTC | CVSSPMTVSVYEQYF